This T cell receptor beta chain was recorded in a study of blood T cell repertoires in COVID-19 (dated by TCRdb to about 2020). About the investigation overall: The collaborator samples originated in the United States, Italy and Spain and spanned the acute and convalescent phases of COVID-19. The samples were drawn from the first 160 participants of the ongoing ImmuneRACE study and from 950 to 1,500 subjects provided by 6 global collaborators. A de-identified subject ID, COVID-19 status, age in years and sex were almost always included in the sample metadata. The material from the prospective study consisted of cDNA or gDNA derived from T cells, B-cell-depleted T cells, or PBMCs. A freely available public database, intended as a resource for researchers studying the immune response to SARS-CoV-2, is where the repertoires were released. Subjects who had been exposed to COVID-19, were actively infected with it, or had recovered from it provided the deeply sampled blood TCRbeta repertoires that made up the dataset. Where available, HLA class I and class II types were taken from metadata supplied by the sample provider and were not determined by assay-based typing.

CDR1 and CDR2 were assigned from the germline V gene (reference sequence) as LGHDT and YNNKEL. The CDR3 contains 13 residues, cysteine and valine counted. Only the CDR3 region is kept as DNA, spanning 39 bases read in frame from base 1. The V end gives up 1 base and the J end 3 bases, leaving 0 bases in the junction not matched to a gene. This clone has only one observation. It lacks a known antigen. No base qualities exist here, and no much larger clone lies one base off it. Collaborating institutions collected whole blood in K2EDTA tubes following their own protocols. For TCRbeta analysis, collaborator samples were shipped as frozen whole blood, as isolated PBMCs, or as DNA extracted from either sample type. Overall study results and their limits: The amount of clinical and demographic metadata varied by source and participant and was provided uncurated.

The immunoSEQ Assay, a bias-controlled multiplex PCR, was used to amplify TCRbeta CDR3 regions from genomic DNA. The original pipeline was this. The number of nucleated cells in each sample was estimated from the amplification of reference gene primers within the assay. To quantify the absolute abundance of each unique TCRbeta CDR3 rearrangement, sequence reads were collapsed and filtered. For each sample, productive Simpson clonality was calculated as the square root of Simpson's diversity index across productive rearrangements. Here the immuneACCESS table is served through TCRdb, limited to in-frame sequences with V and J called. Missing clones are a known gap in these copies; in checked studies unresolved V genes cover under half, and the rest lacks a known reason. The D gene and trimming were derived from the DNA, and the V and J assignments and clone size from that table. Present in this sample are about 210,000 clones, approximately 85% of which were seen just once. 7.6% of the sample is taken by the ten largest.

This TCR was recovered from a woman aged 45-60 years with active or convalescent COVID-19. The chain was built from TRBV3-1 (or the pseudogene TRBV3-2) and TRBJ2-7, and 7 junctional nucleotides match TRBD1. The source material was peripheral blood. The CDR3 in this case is CASSQAGGYEQYV. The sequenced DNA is TGTGCCAGCAGCCAAGCAGGGGGCTACGAGCAGTACGTC.